The following is a TCR beta chain sequence with its context. The sample is drawn from a study of OX40 agonist ivuxolimab in advanced cancers. Study details: The patients got ivuxolimab, which is an agonistic anti-OX40 (CD134) antibody. In three patients, partial responses were observed, one with hepatocellular carcinoma and two with cutaneous melanoma.

Repertoires were generated with immunoSEQ multiplex PCR, while TCRdb's copy carries only in-frame clones and drops some. The data show tens of thousands of clones, almost 85% seen once. CDR3 length equals 15 residues. Trimming removed 4 bases from V and 3 bases from J; junction bases left unmatched: 7. The germline CDR1 and CDR2 sequences are SGHTA and FQGNSA. The rearrangement links TRBV7-2 to TRBJ2-7; 9 bases are shared with TRBD1. The source was CD4+ or CD8+ T cells sorted from blood, collected in a trial of the OX40 agonist ivuxolimab. This sequence originates from an adult with an advanced solid tumor such as melanoma, head and neck, liver or kidney cancer. Here the CDR3 reads CASSSAGTGHYEQYF. In nucleotides, the CDR3 is TGTGCCAGCAGCTCAGCCGGGACAGGGCACTACGAGCAGTACTTC.